The clone carrying this T cell receptor (beta chain) was seen more than once but under ten times. Measured with immunoSEQ multiplex PCR; TCRdb has only the in-frame clones, and not every one. This table has over 120,000 clones, 70% to 80% appearing once. The CDR3 has 14 residues. Germline CDR1 KGHSH, CDR2 LQKENI. Deletions cut 2 bases from V and 0 bases from J, with 8 bases between. This entry comes from a study of blood T cell repertoires in COVID-19. Overall study context: The cDNA or gDNA used as material had been derived from T cells, B-cell-depleted T cells, or PBMCs.

This receptor was taken from a woman aged 65 to 85 with COVID-19, enrolled during active disease. The gene calls are TRBV18 and TRBJ2-7; perhaps TRBD2 as D (5 bases). Specimen: peripheral blood. DNA of the CDR3: TGTGCCAGCTCACCAGGCGGGCTCTCCTACGAGCAGTACTTC. As protein: CASSPGGLSYEQYF.